These 13 T cell receptor beta chains originate from one sample sequenced in a study of shared clonotypes between healthy human individuals (dated by TCRdb to 2018 to 2021). Receptor libraries were prepared by the immunoSEQ multiplex PCR assay. In TCRdb, the immuneACCESS table is reduced to in-frame sequences with V and J assigned. These tables do not hold every clone; where another copy was compared, an unresolved V gene accounts for under half, and the others remain unexplained. In this sample the table shows 600,000 to 800,000 clones, around 70% of which occur a single time. Together, the top ten hold 1.8% of the sample. Input material: memory CD4+ T cells sorted from blood. In light of the paper, this sample's cell subset or site label describes: CD45RA-negative fraction. All receptors derive from a woman aged 30 to 39 in good health.

J is TRBJ2-3 and V is TRBV7-2; 7 positions agree with TRBD2. The CDR3 length is 15 residues. In germline, CDR1 is SGHTA, CDR2 FQGNSA. V lost 2 bases, J lost 5 bases, and 7 bases stayed unmatched. The chain's CDR3 is CASSLRAGVVDTQYF. DNA of the CDR3: TGTGCCAGCAGCTTAAGGGCGGGAGTGGTAGATACGCAGTATTTT.

In its sample, this clone was seen a few times. The genes are TRBV28 and TRBJ2-1; 13 positions agree with TRBD2. J was trimmed by 8 bases and V by 2 bases; bases with no gene match: 3. Germline V gene sequence: CDR1 MDHEN, CDR2 SYDVKM. This CDR3 region has 15 residues. The CDR3 reads CASSLELAGGDEQFF. The CDR3 nucleotides read TGTGCCAGCAGTTTAGAACTAGCGGGAGGGGATGAGCAGTTCTTC.

The rearrangement joins TRBV28 to TRBJ2-1, with D tentatively TRBD1 or TRBD2 (5 bases each). Germline CDR1 and CDR2: MDHEN and SYDVKM. Deletions cut 6 bases from V and 0 bases from J, with 6 bases between. This CDR3 region has 13 residues. CDR3 nucleotide sequence: TGTGCCAGCAGGAGGGGCTCCTACAATGAGCAGTTCTTC. It yields the protein CASRRGSYNEQFF.

The rearrangement links TRBV27 to TRBJ2-7; D not resolved. This CDR3 contains 14 residues. Trimming removed 5 bases from V and 6 bases from J, with 17 bases in between. The germline CDR1 and CDR2 sequences are MNHEY and SMNVEV (reference sequence). CDR3 region: CASSPPGPKREQYF. The CDR3 region has the DNA TGTGCCAGCAGTCCGCCCGGACCGAAGCGCGAGCAGTACTTC.

This chain's CDR3 is CAISEVEERQKQYF. The CDR3 DNA reads as TGTGCCATCAGTGAGGTGGAAGAGCGTCAGAAGCAGTACTTC. V usage is TRBV10-3 and J usage is TRBJ2-7; D gene unclear. The CDR3 has 14 amino acids. V lost 2 bases and J 8 bases, leaving 16 bases between the germline ends. CDR1 and CDR2 (germline): ENHRY, SYGVKD.

The chain joins TRBV5-1 to TRBJ1-2; a weak D match, TRBD1 (6 bases). V was trimmed by 0 bases and J by 3 bases, leaving 12 bases between them. CDR3 length: 15 amino acids. Germline-derived CDR1 and CDR2 are SGHRS and YFSETQ. The CDR3 nucleotides read TGCGCCAGCAGCTTGGAAGGGACACCCGACTATGGCTACACCTTC. This translates into CASSLEGTPDYGYTF.

The gene calls are TRBV28 and TRBJ2-7; 8 bases fit TRBD1. The CDR3 loop spans 14 amino acids. In germline, CDR1 is MDHEN, CDR2 SYDVKM. The V segment lost 3 bases and the J segment 3 bases; nucleotides outside the gene matches: 4. CDR3 sequence: CASSFGTGIYEQYF. CDR3 DNA: TGTGCCAGCAGTTTCGGGACAGGAATCTACGAGCAGTACTTC.

This clone appeared a few times. The V call is TRBV7-9, the J call TRBJ2-5; D is possibly TRBD1 or TRBD2 (5 bases each). Trimming stripped 2 bases from V and 0 bases from J, with 10 bases between. The CDR3 spans 15 residues. Germline-derived CDR1 and CDR2 are SEHNR and FQNEAQ (reference sequence). The chain's CDR3 is CASSLRLGDQETQYF. CDR3 bases: TGTGCCAGCAGCTTACGTCTGGGGGACCAAGAGACCCAGTACTTC. Combining the CDR3 with reference TRBV7-9 and TRBJ2-5 gives the whole variable domain DTGVSQNPRHKITKRGQNVTFRCDPISEHNRLYWYRQTLGQGPEFLTYFQNEAQLEKSRLLSDRFSAERPKGSFSTLEIQRTEQGDSAMYLCASSLRLGDQETQYFGPGTRLLVL.

The chain joins TRBV6-5 to TRBJ2-7, with a tentative D call TRBD1 (5 bases). CDR1 is MNHEY, CDR2 SVGAGI, per germline. V was shortened by 0 bases and J by 3 bases, with 15 bases between the two germline ends. CDR3 length: 16 residues. The CDR3 region has the DNA TGTGCCAGCAGTTACTCGGGCAGGGAAAGAAGCTACGAGCAGTACTTC. Encoded protein: CASSYSGRERSYEQYF.

This clone has only a few counts. The chain couples TRBV7-6 to TRBJ2-2, with 12 bases identical to TRBD2. J lost 8 bases, V lost 0 bases, and 4 bases had no gene match. Germline V gene data show CDR1 as SGHVS and CDR2 as FNYEAQ. The CDR3 has 16 amino acids. CDR3 DNA sequence: TGTGCCAGCAGCTTAGCGCTAGCGGGAGGGCCAGGGGAGCTGTTTTTT. Its translation: CASSLALAGGPGELFF.

This clone was counted a few times. The chain is built from TRBV28 and TRBJ2-7, with 7 bases identical to TRBD1. With 6 bases clipped from V and 6 bases from J, the junction kept 8 bases outside the gene matches. Germline-derived CDR1 and CDR2 are MDHEN and SYDVKM. The CDR3 has 13 amino acids. Written as DNA, the CDR3 is TGTGCCAGCAGGGATCCACAGGGGTCCGAGCAGTACTTC. This gives the protein CASRDPQGSEQYF.

V gene TRBV28 combines with J gene TRBJ1-2; tentative D call: TRBD1 (5 bases). The CDR3 runs to 14 residues. Germline V gene data show CDR1 as MDHEN and CDR2 as SYDVKM. Trimming shortened V by 5 bases and J by 4 bases, and 14 bases separated the two germline ends. Written as DNA, the CDR3 is TGTGCCAGCAGTATCTTAGGGACCCCCTATGGCTACACCTTC. It codes for CASSILGTPYGYTF.

The chain employs TRBV18 and TRBJ2-7; TRBD1 agrees at 7 bases. Per the germline V gene, CDR1 is KGHSH and CDR2 is LQKENI. The CDR3 is made up of 15 amino acids. V was clipped by 4 bases and J by 5 bases; unmatched bases: 11. CDR3 region: CASSLTGTEIHEQYF. In DNA form, the CDR3 reads TGTGCCAGCTCACTAACCGGGACAGAGATCCACGAGCAGTACTTC.